This T cell receptor beta chain originates from a study of shared clonotypes between healthy human individuals. Selected positively for CCR7 and CD45RO-negative, naive CD8 cells excluded terminally differentiated effector memory CD45RA+ cells. This CDR3 is built from 16 residues. Germline-derived CDR1 and CDR2 are SGHVS and FNYEAQ. V lost 7 bases, J lost 5 bases, and 20 bases lay in between. Only in-frame clones appear in the TCRdb table, and some are missing; sequencing was by immunoSEQ multiplex PCR. The sample consists of 550,000 to 750,000 clones, about 92% of them appearing once. The gene calls are TRBV7-6 and TRBJ1-4, with no clear D. The origin of this receptor is a man aged 25-45 years in good health. Sequencing input: naive CD8+ T cells sorted from blood. The CDR3 sequence: CASTPEEVAINEKLFF. CDR3 bases: TGTGCCAGCACCCCGGAGGAGGTGGCCATCAATGAAAAACTGTTTTTT. The full variable domain, its missing parts supplied by reference TRBV7-6 and TRBJ1-4, is GAGVSQSPRYKVTKRGQDVALRCDPISGHVSLYWYRQALGQGPEFLTYFNYEAQQDKSGLPNDRFSAERPEGSISTLTIQRTEQRDSAMYRCASTPEEVAINEKLFFGSGTQLSVL.